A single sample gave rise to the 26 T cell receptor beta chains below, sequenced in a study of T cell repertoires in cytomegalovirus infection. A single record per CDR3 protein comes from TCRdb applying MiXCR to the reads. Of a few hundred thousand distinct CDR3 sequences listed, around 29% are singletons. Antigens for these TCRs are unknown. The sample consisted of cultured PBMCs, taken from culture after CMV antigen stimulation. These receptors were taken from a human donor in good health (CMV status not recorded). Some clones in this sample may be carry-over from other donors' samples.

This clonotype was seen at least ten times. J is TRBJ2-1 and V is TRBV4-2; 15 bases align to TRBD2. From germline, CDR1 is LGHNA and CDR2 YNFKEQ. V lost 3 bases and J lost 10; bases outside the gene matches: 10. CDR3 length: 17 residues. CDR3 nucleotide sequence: TGTGCCAGCAGCCAGACCCCCGGGACTAGCGGGAGGCAAGAGCAGTTCTTC. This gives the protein CASSQTPGTSGRQEQFF.

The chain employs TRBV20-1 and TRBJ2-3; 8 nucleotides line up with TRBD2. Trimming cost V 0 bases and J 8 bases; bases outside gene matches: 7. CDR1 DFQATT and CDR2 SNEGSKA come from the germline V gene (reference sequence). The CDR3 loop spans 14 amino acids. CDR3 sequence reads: CSAREWREEGTQYF. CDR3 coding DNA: TGCAGTGCTAGAGAGTGGCGGGAGGAGGGTACGCAGTATTTT.

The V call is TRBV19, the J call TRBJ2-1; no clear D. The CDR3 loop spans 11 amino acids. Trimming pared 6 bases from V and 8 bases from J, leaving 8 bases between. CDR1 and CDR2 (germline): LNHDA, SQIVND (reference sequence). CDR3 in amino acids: CASRRTDEQFF. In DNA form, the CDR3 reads TGTGCCAGTAGACGGACGGATGAGCAGTTCTTC.

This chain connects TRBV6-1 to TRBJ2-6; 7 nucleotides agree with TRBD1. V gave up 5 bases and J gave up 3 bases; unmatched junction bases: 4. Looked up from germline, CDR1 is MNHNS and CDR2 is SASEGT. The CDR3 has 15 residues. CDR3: CASSQDRVGANVLTF. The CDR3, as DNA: TGTGCCAGCAGTCAAGACAGGGTTGGGGCCAACGTCCTGACTTTC.

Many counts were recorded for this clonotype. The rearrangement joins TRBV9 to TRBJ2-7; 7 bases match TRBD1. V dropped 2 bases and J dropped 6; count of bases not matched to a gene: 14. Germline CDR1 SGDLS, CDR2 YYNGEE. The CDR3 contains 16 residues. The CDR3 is CASSVGTTGPGTEQYF. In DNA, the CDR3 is TGTGCCAGCAGCGTGGGGACGACAGGGCCCGGAACCGAGCAGTACTTC.

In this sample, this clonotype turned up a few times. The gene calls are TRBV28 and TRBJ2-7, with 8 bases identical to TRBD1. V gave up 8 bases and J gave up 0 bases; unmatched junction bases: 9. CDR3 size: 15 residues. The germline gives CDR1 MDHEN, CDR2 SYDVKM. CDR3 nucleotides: TGTGCCAGCCCCAGGCGGGACAGGTTCTCCTACGAGCAGTACTTC. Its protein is CASPRRDRFSYEQYF. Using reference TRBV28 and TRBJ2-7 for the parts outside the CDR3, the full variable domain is DVKVTQSSRYLVKRTGEKVFLECVQDMDHENMFWYRQDPGLGLRLIYFSYDVKMKEKGDIPEGYSVSREKKERFSLILESASTNQTSMYLCASPRRDRFSYEQYFGPGTRLTVT.

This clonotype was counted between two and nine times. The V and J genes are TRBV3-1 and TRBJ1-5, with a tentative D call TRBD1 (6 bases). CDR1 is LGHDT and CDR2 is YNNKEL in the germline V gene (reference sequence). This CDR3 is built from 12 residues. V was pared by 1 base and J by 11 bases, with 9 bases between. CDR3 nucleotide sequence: TGTGCCAGCAGCCAAGGGAGGGGGTCCCAGCATTTT. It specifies CASSQGRGSQHF.

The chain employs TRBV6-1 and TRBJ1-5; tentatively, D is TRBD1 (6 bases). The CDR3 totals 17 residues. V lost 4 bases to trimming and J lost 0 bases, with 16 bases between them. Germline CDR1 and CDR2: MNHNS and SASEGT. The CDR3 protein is CASSGRGAVNSNQPQHF. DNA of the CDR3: TGTGCCAGCAGTGGCAGGGGCGCTGTGAATAGCAATCAGCCCCAGCATTTT.

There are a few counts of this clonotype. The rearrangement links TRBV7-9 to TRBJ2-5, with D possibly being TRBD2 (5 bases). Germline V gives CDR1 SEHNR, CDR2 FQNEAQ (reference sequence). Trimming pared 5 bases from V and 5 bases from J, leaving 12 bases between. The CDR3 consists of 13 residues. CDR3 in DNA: TGTGCCAGCAGCACCAGTCGCGGGGAGACCCAGTACTTC. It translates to CASSTSRGETQYF. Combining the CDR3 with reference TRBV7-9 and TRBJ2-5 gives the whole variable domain DTGVSQNPRHKITKRGQNVTFRCDPISEHNRLYWYRQTLGQGPEFLTYFQNEAQLEKSRLLSDRFSAERPKGSFSTLEIQRTEQGDSAMYLCASSTSRGETQYFGPGTRLLVL.

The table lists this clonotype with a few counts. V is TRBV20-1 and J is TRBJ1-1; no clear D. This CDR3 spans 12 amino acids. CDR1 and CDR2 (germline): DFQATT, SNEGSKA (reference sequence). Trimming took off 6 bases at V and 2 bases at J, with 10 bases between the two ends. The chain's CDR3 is CSASRGNTEAFF. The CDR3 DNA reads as TGCAGTGCCAGTCGGGGAAACACTGAAGCTTTCTTT.

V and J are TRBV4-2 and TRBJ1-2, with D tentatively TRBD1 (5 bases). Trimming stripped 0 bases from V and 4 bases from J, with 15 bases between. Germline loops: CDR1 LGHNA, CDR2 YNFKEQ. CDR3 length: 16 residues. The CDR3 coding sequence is TGTGCCAGCAGCCAAGATCGGGATGTCCAGGGCTATGGCTACACCTTC. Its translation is CASSQDRDVQGYGYTF.

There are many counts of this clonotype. In DNA, the CDR3 is TGTGCCATCAGTGAGTCGGCGGCGGGAATCACAGATACGCAGTATTTT. Translated, it gives CAISESAAGITDTQYF. This chain links TRBV10-3 with TRBJ2-3; tentative D call: TRBD2 (6 bases). Trimming removed 0 bases at V and 2 bases at J, with 12 bases between. Germline V gene data show CDR1 as ENHRY and CDR2 as SYGVKD. The CDR3 covers 16 residues.

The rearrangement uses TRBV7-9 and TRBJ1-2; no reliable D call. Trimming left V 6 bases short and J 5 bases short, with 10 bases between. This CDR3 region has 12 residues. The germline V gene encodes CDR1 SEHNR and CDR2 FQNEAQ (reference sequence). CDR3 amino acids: CASRTTDYGYTF. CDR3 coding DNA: TGTGCCAGCAGGACTACTGATTATGGCTACACCTTC.

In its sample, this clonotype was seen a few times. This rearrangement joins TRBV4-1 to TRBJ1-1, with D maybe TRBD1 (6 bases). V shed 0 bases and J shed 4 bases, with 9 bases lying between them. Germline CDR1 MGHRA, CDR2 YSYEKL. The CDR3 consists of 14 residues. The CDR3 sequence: CASSQDRGATEAFF. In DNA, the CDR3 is TGCGCCAGCAGCCAAGACCGGGGGGCCACTGAAGCTTTCTTT.

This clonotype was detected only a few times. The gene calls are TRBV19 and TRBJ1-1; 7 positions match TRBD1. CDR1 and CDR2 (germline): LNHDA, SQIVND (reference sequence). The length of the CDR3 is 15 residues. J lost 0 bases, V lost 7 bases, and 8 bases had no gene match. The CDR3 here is CASTSRQGVNTEAFF. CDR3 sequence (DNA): TGTGCCAGTACCTCAAGACAGGGCGTGAACACTGAAGCTTTCTTT.

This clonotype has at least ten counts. CDR3 region: CASSSYSYEQYF. The CDR3 region has the DNA TGTGCCAGCAGCTCCTACTCCTACGAGCAGTACTTC. J is TRBJ2-7 and V is TRBV11-2; D remains ambiguous. The germline V and J ends were trimmed by 4 bases and 0 bases, with 4 bases remaining between them. Germline CDR1 is SGHAT and CDR2 is FQNNGV. The CDR3 has 12 residues.

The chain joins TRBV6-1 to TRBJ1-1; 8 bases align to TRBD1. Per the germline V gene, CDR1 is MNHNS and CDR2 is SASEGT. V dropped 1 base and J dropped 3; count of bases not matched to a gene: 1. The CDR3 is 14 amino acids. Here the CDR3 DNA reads TGTGCCAGCAGTGAAGTGACAGGGGACACTGAAGCTTTCTTT. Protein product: CASSEVTGDTEAFF.

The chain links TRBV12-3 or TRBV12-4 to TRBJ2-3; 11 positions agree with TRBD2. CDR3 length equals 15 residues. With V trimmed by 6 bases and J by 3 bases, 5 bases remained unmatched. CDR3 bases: TGTGCCAGCAGAACCACTAGCGGGAGTACAGATACGCAGTATTTT. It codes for CASRTTSGSTDTQYF.

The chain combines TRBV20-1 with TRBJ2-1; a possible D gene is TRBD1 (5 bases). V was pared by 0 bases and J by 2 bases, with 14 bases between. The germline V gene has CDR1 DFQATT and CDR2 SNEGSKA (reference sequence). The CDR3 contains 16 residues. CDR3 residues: CSARDQDRGTYNEQFF. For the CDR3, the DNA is TGCAGTGCTAGAGATCAGGATAGGGGTACCTACAATGAGCAGTTCTTC.

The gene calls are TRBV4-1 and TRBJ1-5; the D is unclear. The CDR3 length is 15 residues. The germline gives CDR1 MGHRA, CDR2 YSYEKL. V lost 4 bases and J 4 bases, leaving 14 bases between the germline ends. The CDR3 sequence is CASSPTGPRNQPQHF. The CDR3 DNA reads TGCGCCAGCAGCCCAACCGGGCCCAGAAATCAGCCCCAGCATTTT.

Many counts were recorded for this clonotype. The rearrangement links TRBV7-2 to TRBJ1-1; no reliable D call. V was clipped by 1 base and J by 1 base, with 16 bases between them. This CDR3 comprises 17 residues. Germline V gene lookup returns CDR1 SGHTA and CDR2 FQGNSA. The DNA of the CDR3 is TGTGCCAGCAGCTTAGGGGCCTCAACAGATACGAACACTGAAGCTTTCTTT. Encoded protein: CASSLGASTDTNTEAFF.

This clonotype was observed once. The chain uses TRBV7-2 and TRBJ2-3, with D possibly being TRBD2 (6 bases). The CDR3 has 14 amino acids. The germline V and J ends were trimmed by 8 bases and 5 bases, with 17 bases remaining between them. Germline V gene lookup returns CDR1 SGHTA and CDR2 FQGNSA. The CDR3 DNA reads TGTGCCAGCTCCGGGGGAAGGGCCCAAGATACGCAGTATTTT. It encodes CASSGGRAQDTQYF.

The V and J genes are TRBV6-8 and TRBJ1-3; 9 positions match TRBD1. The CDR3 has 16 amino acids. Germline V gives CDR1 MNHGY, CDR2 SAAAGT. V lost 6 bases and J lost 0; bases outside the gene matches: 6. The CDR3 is CASSYGTGNSGNTIYF. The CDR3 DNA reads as TGTGCCAGCAGCTATGGGACAGGGAACTCTGGAAACACCATATATTTT.

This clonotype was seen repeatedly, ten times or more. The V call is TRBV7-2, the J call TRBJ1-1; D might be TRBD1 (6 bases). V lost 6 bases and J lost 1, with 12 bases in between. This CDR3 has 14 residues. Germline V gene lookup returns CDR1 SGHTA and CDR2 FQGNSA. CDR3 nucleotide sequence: TGTGCCAGCAGACTCGGACAGTCGAACACTGAAGCTTTCTTT. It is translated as CASRLGQSNTEAFF.

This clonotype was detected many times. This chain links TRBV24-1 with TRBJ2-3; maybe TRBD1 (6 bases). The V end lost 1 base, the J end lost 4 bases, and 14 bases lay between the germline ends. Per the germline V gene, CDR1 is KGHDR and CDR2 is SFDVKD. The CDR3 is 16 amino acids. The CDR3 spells CATSDFSRGTADTQYF. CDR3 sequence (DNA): TGTGCCACCAGTGATTTTTCCAGGGGTACTGCAGATACGCAGTATTTT.

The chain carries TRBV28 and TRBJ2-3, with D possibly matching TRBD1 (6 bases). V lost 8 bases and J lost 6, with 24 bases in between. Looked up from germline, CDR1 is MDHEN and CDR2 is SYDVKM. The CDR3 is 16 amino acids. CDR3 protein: CASATSGEQDGDTQYF. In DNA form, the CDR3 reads TGTGCCAGCGCTACATCAGGGGAGCAGGATGGCGATACGCAGTATTTT. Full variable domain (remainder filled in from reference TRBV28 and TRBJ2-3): DVKVTQSSRYLVKRTGEKVFLECVQDMDHENMFWYRQDPGLGLRLIYFSYDVKMKEKGDIPEGYSVSREKKERFSLILESASTNQTSMYLCASATSGEQDGDTQYFGPGTRLTVL.